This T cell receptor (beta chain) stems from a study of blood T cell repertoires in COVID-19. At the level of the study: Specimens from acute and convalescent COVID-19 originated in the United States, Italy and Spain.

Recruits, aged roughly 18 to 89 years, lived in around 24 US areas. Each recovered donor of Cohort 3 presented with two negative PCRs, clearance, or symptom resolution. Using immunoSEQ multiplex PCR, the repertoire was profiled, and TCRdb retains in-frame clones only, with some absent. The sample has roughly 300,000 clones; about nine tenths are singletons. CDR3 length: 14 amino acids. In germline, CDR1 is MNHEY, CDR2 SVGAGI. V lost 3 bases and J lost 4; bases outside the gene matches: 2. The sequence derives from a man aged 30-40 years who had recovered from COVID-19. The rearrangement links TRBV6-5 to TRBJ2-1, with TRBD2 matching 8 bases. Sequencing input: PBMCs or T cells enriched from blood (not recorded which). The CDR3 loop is CASSYTSGYNEQFF. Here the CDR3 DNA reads TGTGCCAGCAGTTATACTAGCGGATACAATGAGCAGTTCTTC.